These T cell receptor beta chains were read from a single sample in a study of Ad26.COV2.S vaccination and SARS-CoV-2 variants. Generated by immunoSEQ multiplex PCR, the TCRdb table keeps only in-frame clones and is missing some. The repertoire has about 400,000 clones, over 80% of them found once; the top ten carry under 2%. The sample here was peripheral blood, taken in a trial of Ad26.COV2.S vaccine versus placebo. The source is a person aged 18 to 65 who received the Ad26.COV2.S COVID-19 vaccine or a placebo. Both conserved end residues are part of each CDR3. A D gene is named only where the DNA matches it firmly. Size is omitted from some rows. Given values are once, few, many or a class for expanded clones.

size	D	V	J	CDR3	DNA
NA	NA	TRBV5-4	TRBJ2-2	CASSGPPGGDTGELFF	TGTGCCAGCAGCGGCCCCCCAGGGGGGGATACCGGGGAGCTGTTTTTT
NA	NA	TRBV3-1/TRBV3-2	TRBJ2-7	CATRDGNYEQYF	TGTGCCACCCGGGACGGAAACTACGAGCAGTACTTC
NA	NA	TRBV12-5	TRBJ1-1	CASSHNWGTTEAFF	TGTGCTAGTTCCCACAATTGGGGTACCACTGAAGCTTTCTTT
NA	NA	TRBV7-9	TRBJ1-5	CASSRTGTSNQPQHF	TGTGCCAGCAGTCGTACAGGGACTAGCAATCAGCCCCAGCATTTT
NA	TRBD1	TRBV5-6	TRBJ1-6	CASSSGQGAYSPLHF	TGTGCCAGCAGCTCAGGACAGGGGGCATATTCACCCCTCCACTTT
NA	TRBD2	TRBV6-5	TRBJ2-2	CATVSAGGTGELFF	TGTGCCACCGTCTCAGCGGGAGGAACCGGGGAGCTGTTTTTT
NA	TRBD1	TRBV27	TRBJ1-1	CASSQQGARNTEAFF	TGTGCCAGCAGTCAACAGGGGGCGCGGAACACTGAAGCTTTCTTT
NA	NA	TRBV27	TRBJ1-2	CASSDTGFGYTF	TGTGCCAGCAGCGACACAGGGTTCGGCTACACCTTC
NA	NA	TRBV9	TRBJ1-2	CASSPRSQDRGYTF	TGTGCCAGCAGCCCCAGATCTCAAGACCGCGGCTACACCTTC
few	NA	TRBV7-8	TRBJ2-1	CASSPSGRGRSYNEQFF	TGTGCCAGCAGCCCCTCGGGGAGGGGGCGCTCCTACAATGAGCAGTTCTTC
NA	NA	TRBV6-5	TRBJ1-1	CASSYSRGFDTEAFF	TGTGCCAGCAGTTACTCTAGGGGATTTGACACTGAAGCTTTCTTT
NA	NA	TRBV27	TRBJ2-2	CASSSQGPGELFF	TGTGCCAGCAGTTCCCAGGGTCCCGGGGAGCTGTTTTTT
NA	TRBD1	TRBV27	TRBJ1-6	CASRLQVQGNSPLHF	TGTGCCAGCAGACTACAGGTACAGGGGAATTCACCCCTCCACTTT
NA	NA	TRBV7-2	TRBJ1-5	CASSLVPPGDGNQPQHF	TGTGCCAGCAGCTTAGTGCCCCCAGGGGACGGCAATCAGCCCCAGCATTTT
NA	TRBD1	TRBV19	TRBJ2-2	CASLPQGANTGELFF	TGTGCCAGTCTTCCTCAGGGGGCGAACACCGGGGAGCTGTTTTTT
NA	TRBD1	TRBV28	TRBJ2-7	CASREGQGYEQYF	TGTGCCAGCAGAGAGGGACAGGGCTACGAGCAGTACTTC
NA	TRBD1	TRBV7-8	TRBJ1-1	CASSRTNTGVYTEAFF	TGTGCCAGCAGCCGAACCAACACAGGGGTTTACACTGAAGCTTTCTTT
NA	NA	TRBV28	TRBJ2-7	CASSFPPYEQYF	TGTGCCAGCAGTTTCCCTCCCTACGAGCAGTACTTC
NA	NA	TRBV6-2/TRBV6-3	TRBJ2-3	CASSLGPGQRTTDTQYF	TGTGCCAGCAGCCTAGGACCGGGACAACGAACCACAGATACGCAGTATTTT
NA	TRBD1	TRBV5-1	TRBJ1-1	CASTPGTANTEAFF	TGCGCCAGCACTCCCGGGACAGCCAACACTGAAGCTTTCTTT
NA	TRBD2	TRBV2	TRBJ2-7	CASKMGLGIYEQYF	TGTGCCAGCAAAATGGGACTAGGAATATACGAGCAGTACTTC
NA	NA	TRBV4-3	TRBJ1-1	CASSPLRLGEGTEAFF	TGCGCCAGCAGCCCTCTGAGGTTAGGGGAAGGCACTGAAGCTTTCTTT
NA	TRBD1	TRBV29-1	TRBJ2-7	CSVVQGAHEQYF	TGCAGCGTTGTGCAGGGGGCCCACGAGCAGTACTTC
NA	NA	TRBV6-2/TRBV6-3	TRBJ2-3	CASSPPWGTSTDTQYF	TGTGCCAGCAGTCCCCCATGGGGGACTAGCACAGATACGCAGTATTTT
once	TRBD2	TRBV11-2	TRBJ2-5	CASSFRGGVTQYF	TGTGCCAGCAGCTTCCGCGGGGGAGTGACCCAGTACTTC
NA	NA	TRBV21-1	TRBJ1-1	CASSKVTGQSTEAFF	TGTGCCAGCAGCAAAGTTACAGGGCAGAGCACTGAAGCTTTCTTT
NA	NA	TRBV15	TRBJ1-1	CATSRDLANTEAFF	TGTGCCACCAGCAGAGATTTGGCGAACACTGAAGCTTTCTTT
few	NA	TRBV30	TRBJ1-6	CAWTPDYNSPLHF	TGTGCCTGGACCCCGGATTATAATTCACCCCTCCACTTT
NA	NA	TRBV7-9	TRBJ1-2	CASSLPSTPYGYTF	TGTGCCAGCAGCTTACCCTCGACGCCCTATGGCTACACCTTC
NA	NA	TRBV4-3	TRBJ1-2	CASSQEGRPQYGYTF	TGCGCCAGCAGCCAAGAAGGCCGCCCGCAATATGGCTACACCTTC
NA	TRBD1	TRBV27	TRBJ2-7	CASSLLQGEYYEQYF	TGTGCCAGCAGTTTACTACAGGGGGAATACTACGAGCAGTACTTC
once	TRBD1	TRBV10-1	TRBJ2-3	CASSQTGGLQYF	TGCGCCAGCAGTCAGACAGGGGGATTGCAGTATTTT
once	TRBD2	TRBV11-2	TRBJ2-5	CASRILAGGLQETQYF	TGTGCCAGCAGGATTCTAGCGGGGGGTCTCCAAGAGACCCAGTACTTC
NA	TRBD2	TRBV9	TRBJ2-1	CASSVDWGGPYNEQFF	TGTGCCAGCAGCGTAGATTGGGGGGGACCATACAATGAGCAGTTCTTC
NA	NA	TRBV11-2	TRBJ1-5	CASSLDSGGNQPQHF	TGTGCCAGCAGCTTAGATTCTGGGGGCAATCAGCCCCAGCATTTT
NA	NA	TRBV7-2	TRBJ1-1	CASSVIWENTEAFF	TGTGCCAGCAGCGTGATTTGGGAGAACACTGAAGCTTTCTTT
NA	NA	TRBV7-6	TRBJ1-2	CASSLTPGGRATGYTF	TGTGCCAGCAGCTTAACTCCGGGGGGCAGGGCAACGGGCTACACCTTC
once	NA	TRBV5-1	TRBJ2-3	CASSRGQGGYSTDTQYF	TGCGCCAGCAGCCGCGGCCAGGGTGGGTATAGCACAGATACGCAGTATTTT
once	NA	TRBV19	TRBJ1-3	CASSYTVDTIYF	TGTGCCAGTAGTTACACTGTGGACACCATATATTTT
once	NA	TRBV6-2/TRBV6-3	TRBJ2-3	CASSYQSTDTQYF	TGTGCCAGCAGTTACCAATCAACAGATACGCAGTATTTT
NA	NA	TRBV19	TRBJ2-5	CASSIGVSSQETQYF	TGTGCCAGTAGTATTGGGGTGAGCAGCCAAGAGACCCAGTACTTC
NA	TRBD1	TRBV6-1	TRBJ1-1	CASSEVAGGTTEAFF	TGTGCCAGCAGTGAGGTAGCAGGGGGGACCACTGAAGCTTTCTTT
NA	NA	TRBV14	TRBJ1-2	CASSRAINYGYTF	TGTGCCAGCAGCCGAGCCATTAACTATGGCTACACCTTC
NA	NA	TRBV5-1	TRBJ1-3	CASSLAGADSGNTIYF	TGCGCCAGCAGCTTGGCAGGGGCCGACTCTGGAAACACCATATATTTT
NA	TRBD1	TRBV3-1/TRBV3-2	TRBJ2-1	CASRHRDRGNHNEQFF	TGTGCCAGCAGACATCGGGACAGGGGAAATCACAATGAGCAGTTCTTC
NA	TRBD2	TRBV29-1	TRBJ2-1	CSVGGTSGDNEQFF	TGCAGCGTGGGCGGGACTAGCGGAGACAATGAGCAGTTCTTC
once	NA	TRBV18	TRBJ2-4	CASSPTEKNIQYF	TGTGCCAGCTCACCAACAGAAAAAAACATTCAGTACTTC
once	TRBD1	TRBV6-1	TRBJ2-7	CASSDGDRGQLGQYF	TGTGCCAGCAGTGACGGGGACAGGGGGCAACTGGGGCAGTACTTC
few	TRBD1	TRBV9	TRBJ2-7	CASSVDPQGVEQYF	TGTGCCAGCAGCGTAGACCCCCAGGGGGTCGAGCAGTACTTC
NA	NA	TRBV10-2	TRBJ2-7	CASGGVTGSYEQYF	TGCGCCAGCGGAGGGGTGACAGGGTCCTACGAGCAGTACTTC
NA	TRBD1	TRBV4-3	TRBJ2-1	CASSQLNRGNEQFF	TGCGCCAGCAGCCAACTGAACAGGGGCAATGAGCAGTTCTTC
NA	TRBD2	TRBV2	TRBJ2-2	CASSEAPGTSGYTGELFF	TGTGCCAGCAGTGAAGCACCCGGGACTAGCGGCTACACCGGGGAGCTGTTTTTT
NA	NA	TRBV27	TRBJ1-5	CASSLRGSNQPQHF	TGTGCCAGCAGTTTGCGGGGTAGCAATCAGCCCCAGCATTTT
NA	NA	TRBV28	TRBJ1-5	CASSSPRTVYSNQPQHF	TGTGCCAGCAGTTCCCCTCGGACAGTTTATAGCAATCAGCCCCAGCATTTT